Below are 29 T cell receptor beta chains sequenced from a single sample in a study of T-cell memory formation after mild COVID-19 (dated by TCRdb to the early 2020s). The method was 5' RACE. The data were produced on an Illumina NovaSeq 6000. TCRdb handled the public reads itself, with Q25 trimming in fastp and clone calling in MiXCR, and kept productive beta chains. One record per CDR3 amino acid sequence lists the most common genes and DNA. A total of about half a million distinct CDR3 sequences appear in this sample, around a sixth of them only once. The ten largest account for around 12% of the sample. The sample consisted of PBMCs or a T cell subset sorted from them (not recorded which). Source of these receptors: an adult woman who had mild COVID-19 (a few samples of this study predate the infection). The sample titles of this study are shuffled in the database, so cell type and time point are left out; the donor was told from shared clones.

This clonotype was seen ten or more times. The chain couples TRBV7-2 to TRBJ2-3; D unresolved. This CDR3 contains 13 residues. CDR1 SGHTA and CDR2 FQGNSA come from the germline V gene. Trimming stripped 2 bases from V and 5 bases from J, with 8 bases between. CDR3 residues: CASSLSSLDTQYF. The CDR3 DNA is TGTGCCAGCAGCTTATCGTCTCTAGATACGCAGTATTTT.

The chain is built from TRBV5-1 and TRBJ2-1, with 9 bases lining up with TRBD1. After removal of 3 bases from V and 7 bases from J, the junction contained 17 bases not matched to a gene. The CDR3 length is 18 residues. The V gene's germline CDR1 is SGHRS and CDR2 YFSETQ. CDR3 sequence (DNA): TGCGCCAGCAGCTATGGACAGGGGACTGCCGAGATTTGGAATGAGCAGTTCTTC. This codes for CASSYGQGTAEIWNEQFF.

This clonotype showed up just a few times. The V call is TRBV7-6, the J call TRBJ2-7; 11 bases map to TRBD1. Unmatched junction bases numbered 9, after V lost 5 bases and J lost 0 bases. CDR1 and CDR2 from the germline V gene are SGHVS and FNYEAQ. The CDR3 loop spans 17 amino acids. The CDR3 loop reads CASSRLGTGGYSYEQYF. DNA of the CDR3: TGTGCCAGCAGCCGACTTGGGACAGGGGGATACTCCTACGAGCAGTACTTC.

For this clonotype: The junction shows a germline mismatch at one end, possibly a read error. CDR3 amino acids: CASSQVRGLPSPDTQYF. The CDR3 bases are TGTGCCAGCAGCCAAGTAAGGGGGCTCCCGTCCCCAGATACTCAGTATTTT. The V call is TRBV3-1, the J call TRBJ2-3, with 7 bases matching TRBD1. The CDR3 is 17 amino acids. CDR1 is LGHDT and CDR2 is YNNKEL in the germline V gene (reference sequence).

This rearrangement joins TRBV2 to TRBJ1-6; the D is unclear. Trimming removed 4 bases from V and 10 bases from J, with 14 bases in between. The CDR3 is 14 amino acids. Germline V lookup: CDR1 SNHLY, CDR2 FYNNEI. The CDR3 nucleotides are TGTGCCAGCAGTGTCGGGTTTGGGGTGTCACCCCTCCACTTT. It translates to CASSVGFGVSPLHF. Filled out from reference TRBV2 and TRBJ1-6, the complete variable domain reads EPEVTQTPSHQVTQMGQEVILRCVPISNHLYFYWYRQILGQKVEFLVSFYNNEISEKSEIFDDQFSVERPDGSNFTLKIRSTKLEDSAMYFCASSVGFGVSPLHFGNGTRLTVT.

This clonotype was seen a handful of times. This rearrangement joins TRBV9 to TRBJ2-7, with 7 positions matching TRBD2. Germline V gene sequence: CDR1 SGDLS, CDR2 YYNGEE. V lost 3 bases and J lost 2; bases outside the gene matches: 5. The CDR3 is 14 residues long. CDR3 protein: CASSASGGPYEQYF. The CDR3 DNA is TGTGCCAGCAGCGCTAGCGGAGGGCCCTACGAGCAGTACTTC. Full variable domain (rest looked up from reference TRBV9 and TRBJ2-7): DSGVTQTPKHLITATGQRVTLRCSPRSGDLSVYWYQQSLDQGLQFLIQYYNGEERAKGNILERFSAQQFPDLHSELNLSSLELGDSALYFCASSASGGPYEQYFGPGTRLTVT.

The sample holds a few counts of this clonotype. CDR3 in DNA: TGTGCCAGCAGCCAGGCCCGGAGGGAGCAGTACTTC. Its protein product is CASSQARREQYF. This sequence joins TRBV3-1 and TRBJ2-7; TRBD2 might be the D (5 bases). Germline V gene lookup returns CDR1 LGHDT and CDR2 YNNKEL (reference sequence). The CDR3 loop spans 12 amino acids. V lost 3 bases, J lost 7 bases, and 10 bases lay in between.

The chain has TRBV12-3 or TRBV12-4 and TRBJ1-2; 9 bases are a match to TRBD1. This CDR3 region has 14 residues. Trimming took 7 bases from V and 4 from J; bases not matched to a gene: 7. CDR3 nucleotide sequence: TGTGCCAGCAATTCCGGGACAGGGTCCTATGGCTACACCTTC. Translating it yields CASNSGTGSYGYTF.

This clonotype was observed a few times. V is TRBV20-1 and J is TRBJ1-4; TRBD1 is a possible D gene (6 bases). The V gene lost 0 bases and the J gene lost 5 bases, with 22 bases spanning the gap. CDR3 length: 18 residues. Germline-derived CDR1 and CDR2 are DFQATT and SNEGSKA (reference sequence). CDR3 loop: CSARDLLSTGQTNEKLFF. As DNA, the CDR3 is TGCAGTGCTAGAGACCTCTTGAGTACAGGGCAGACAAATGAAAAACTGTTTTTT.

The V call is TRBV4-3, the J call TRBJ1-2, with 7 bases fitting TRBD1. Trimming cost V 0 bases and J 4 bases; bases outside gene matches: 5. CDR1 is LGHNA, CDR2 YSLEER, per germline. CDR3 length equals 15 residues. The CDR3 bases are TGCGCCAGCAGCCAAGAAGACCAGGGGGGCTATGGCTACACCTTC. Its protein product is CASSQEDQGGYGYTF.

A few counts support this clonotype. The CDR3 is CATSRAGTVRTNEKLFF. As DNA, the CDR3 is TGTGCCACCAGCAGAGCAGGGACAGTCAGAACTAATGAAAAACTGTTTTTT. The chain has TRBV15 and TRBJ1-4; the match to TRBD1 covers 7 bases. The germline V gene encodes CDR1 LNHNV and CDR2 YYDKDF (reference sequence). Trimming removed 1 base from V and 1 base from J; junction bases left unmatched: 6. The CDR3 runs 17 residues.

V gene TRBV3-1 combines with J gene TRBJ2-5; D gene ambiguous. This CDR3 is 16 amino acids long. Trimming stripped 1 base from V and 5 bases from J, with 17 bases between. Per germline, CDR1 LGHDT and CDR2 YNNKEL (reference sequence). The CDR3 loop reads CASSQVSGTNWETQYF. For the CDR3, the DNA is TGTGCCAGCAGCCAAGTTTCCGGCACCAACTGGGAGACCCAGTACTTC.

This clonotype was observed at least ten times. Here the CDR3 reads CASSVAGTVNQPQHF. The CDR3 DNA reads TGTGCCAGCAGCGTCGCCGGGACAGTCAATCAGCCCCAGCATTTT. This rearrangement joins TRBV9 to TRBJ1-5, with 7 bases lining up with TRBD1. Germline lookup yields CDR1 SGDLS and CDR2 YYNGEE. V shed 2 bases, J shed 3 bases, and the junction held 5 bases outside the gene matches. CDR3 length equals 15 residues.

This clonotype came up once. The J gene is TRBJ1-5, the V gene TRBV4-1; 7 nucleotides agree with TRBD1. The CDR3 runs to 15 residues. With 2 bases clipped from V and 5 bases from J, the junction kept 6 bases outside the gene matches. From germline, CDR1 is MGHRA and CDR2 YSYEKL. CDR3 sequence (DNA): TGCGCCAGCAGCCAAACCGGGACAGAGTATCAGCCCCAGCATTTT. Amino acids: CASSQTGTEYQPQHF.

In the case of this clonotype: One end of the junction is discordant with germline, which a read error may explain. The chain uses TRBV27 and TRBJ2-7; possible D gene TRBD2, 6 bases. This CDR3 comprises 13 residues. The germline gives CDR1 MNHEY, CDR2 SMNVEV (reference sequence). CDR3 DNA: TGTGCCAGCAGTTCCGGTCGGGGGTACGGGCAGTACTTC. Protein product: CASSSGRGYGQYF.

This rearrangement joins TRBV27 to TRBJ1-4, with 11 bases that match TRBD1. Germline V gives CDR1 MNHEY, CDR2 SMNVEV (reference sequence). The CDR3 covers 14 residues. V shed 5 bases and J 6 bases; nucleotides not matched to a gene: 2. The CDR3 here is CASSRDRGDEKLFF. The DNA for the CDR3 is TGTGCCAGCAGTCGGGACAGGGGGGATGAAAAACTGTTTTTT.

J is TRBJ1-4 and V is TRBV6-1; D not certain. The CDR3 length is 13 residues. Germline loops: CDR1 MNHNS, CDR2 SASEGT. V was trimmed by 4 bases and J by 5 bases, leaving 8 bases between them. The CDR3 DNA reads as TGTGCCAGCAGTGCGACGGAAAATGAAAAACTGTTTTTT. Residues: CASSATENEKLFF.

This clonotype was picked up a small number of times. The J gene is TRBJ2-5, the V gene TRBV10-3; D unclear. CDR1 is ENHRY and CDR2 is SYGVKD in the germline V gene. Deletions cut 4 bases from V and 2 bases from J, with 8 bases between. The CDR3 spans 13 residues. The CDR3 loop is CAISGWDQETQYF. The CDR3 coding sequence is TGTGCCATCAGTGGTTGGGATCAAGAGACCCAGTACTTC.

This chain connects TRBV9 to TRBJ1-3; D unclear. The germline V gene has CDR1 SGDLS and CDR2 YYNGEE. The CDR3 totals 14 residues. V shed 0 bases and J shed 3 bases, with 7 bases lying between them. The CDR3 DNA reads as TGTGCCAGCAGCGTAGTAGGGTTTGGAAACACCATATATTTT. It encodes CASSVVGFGNTIYF.

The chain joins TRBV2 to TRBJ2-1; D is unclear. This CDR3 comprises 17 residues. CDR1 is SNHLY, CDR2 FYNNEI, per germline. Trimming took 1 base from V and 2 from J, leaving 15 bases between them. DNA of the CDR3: TGTGCCAGCAGTGAAGATCTACGAGGCTGGCCCTACAATGAGCAGTTCTTC. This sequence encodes CASSEDLRGWPYNEQFF. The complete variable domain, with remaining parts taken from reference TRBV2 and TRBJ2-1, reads EPEVTQTPSHQVTQMGQEVILRCVPISNHLYFYWYRQILGQKVEFLVSFYNNEISEKSEIFDDQFSVERPDGSNFTLKIRSTKLEDSAMYFCASSEDLRGWPYNEQFFGPGTRLTVL.

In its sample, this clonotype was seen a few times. The CDR3 region is CSARGLTGTQYF. The CDR3 nucleotides are TGCAGTGCTAGAGGGTTAACTGGGACCCAGTACTTC. The genes are TRBV20-1 and TRBJ2-5; D gene uncertain. V lost 1 base and J 7 bases, leaving 10 bases between the germline ends. This CDR3 spans 12 amino acids. Germline-derived CDR1 and CDR2 are DFQATT and SNEGSKA (reference sequence).

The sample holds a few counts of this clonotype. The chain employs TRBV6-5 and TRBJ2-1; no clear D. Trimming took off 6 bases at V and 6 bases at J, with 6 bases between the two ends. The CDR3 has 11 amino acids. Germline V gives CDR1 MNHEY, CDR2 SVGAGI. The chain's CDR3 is CASRWSNEQFF. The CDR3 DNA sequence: TGTGCCAGCAGGTGGTCCAATGAGCAGTTCTTC.

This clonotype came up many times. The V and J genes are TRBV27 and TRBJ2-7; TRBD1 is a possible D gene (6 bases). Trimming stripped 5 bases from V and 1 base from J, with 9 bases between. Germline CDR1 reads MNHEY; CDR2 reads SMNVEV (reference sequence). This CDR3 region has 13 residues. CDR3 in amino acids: CASSRGHSYEQYF. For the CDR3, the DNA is TGTGCCAGCAGTCGGGGACATTCCTACGAGCAGTACTTC.

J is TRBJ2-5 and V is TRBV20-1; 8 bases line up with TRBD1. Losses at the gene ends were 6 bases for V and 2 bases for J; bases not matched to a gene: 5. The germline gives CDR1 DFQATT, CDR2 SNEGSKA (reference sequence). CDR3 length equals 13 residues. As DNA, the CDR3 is TGCAGTGCAAGACAGGGGTCACAAGAGACCCAGTACTTC. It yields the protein CSARQGSQETQYF.

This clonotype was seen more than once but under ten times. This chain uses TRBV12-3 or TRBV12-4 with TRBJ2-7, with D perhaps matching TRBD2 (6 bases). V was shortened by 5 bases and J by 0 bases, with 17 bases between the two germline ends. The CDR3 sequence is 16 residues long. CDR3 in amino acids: CASSNRRDLASYEQYF. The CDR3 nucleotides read TGTGCCAGCAGTAACCGCCGGGACTTAGCCTCCTACGAGCAGTACTTC.

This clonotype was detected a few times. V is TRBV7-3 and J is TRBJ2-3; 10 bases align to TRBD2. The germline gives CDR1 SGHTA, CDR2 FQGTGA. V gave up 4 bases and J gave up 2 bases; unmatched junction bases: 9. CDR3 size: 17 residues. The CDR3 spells CASSSPGLATFTDTQYF. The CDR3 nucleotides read TGTGCCAGCAGCTCCCCGGGACTAGCGACCTTCACAGATACGCAGTATTTT.

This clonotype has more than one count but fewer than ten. The CDR3 sequence is CSVVPSLETEAFF. In nucleotides, the CDR3 is TGCAGCGTTGTGCCCTCTCTCGAGACTGAAGCTTTCTTT. This chain joins TRBV29-1 and TRBJ1-1; D is undetermined. The V and J ends lost 4 bases and 5 bases respectively, with 14 bases between them. This CDR3 region has 13 residues. Germline V lookup: CDR1 SQVTM, CDR2 ANQGSEA. Looking up the rest from reference TRBV29-1 and TRBJ1-1 gives the full variable domain: SAVISQKPSRDICQRGTSLTIQCQVDSQVTMMFWYRQQPGQSLTLIATANQGSEATYESGFVIDKFPISRPNLTFSTLTVSNMSPEDSSIYLCSVVPSLETEAFFGQGTRLTVV.

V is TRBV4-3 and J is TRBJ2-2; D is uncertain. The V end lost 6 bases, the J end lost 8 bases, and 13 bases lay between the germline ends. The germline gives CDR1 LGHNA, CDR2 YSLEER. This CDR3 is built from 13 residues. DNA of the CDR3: TGCGCCAGCAGGGATGACCGTGGAGGGGAGCTGTTTTTT. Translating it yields CASRDDRGGELFF.

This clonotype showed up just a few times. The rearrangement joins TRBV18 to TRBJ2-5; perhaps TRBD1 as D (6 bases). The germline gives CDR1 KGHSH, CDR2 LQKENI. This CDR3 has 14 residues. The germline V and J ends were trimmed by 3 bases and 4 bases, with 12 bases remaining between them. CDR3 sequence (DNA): TGTGCCAGCTCACCCGACAGGCTTCTAGAGACCCAGTACTTC. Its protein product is CASSPDRLLETQYF.